These 13 T cell receptor beta chains originate from one sample sequenced in a study of OX40 agonist ivuxolimab in advanced cancers. Some clones are missing from TCRdb's copy, which holds only in-frame ones; the method was immunoSEQ multiplex PCR. This sample has 65,000 to 75,000 clones, with around 83% found just once. The sample was CD4+ or CD8+ T cells sorted from blood, taken in a trial of the OX40 agonist ivuxolimab. Every receptor here comes from an adult with an advanced solid tumor such as melanoma, head and neck, liver or kidney cancer.

The rearrangement joins TRBV2 to TRBJ1-6; D might be TRBD1 (5 bases). The ends were cut back, 6 bases at V and 7 bases at J, with 13 bases in the middle. Looked up from germline, CDR1 is SNHLY and CDR2 is FYNNEI. There are 14 residues in the CDR3. CDR3 loop: CASRGTINNSPLHF. In DNA form, the CDR3 reads TGTGCCAGCAGGGGGACCATTAACAATTCACCCCTCCACTTT.

V usage is TRBV4-2 and J usage is TRBJ2-2; 16 bases align to TRBD2. The J segment lost 6 bases and the V segment lost 2 bases, leaving 9 bases of the junction unmatched. CDR3 length equals 19 residues. Germline CDR1 is LGHNA and CDR2 is YNFKEQ. The DNA for the CDR3 is TGTGCCAGCAGCCAACCGGGACTAGCGGGAGGGCAATTGGCCGGGGAGCTGTTTTTT. Translated: CASSQPGLAGGQLAGELFF.

V gene TRBV7-2 combines with J gene TRBJ2-1, with D perhaps matching TRBD1 (5 bases). The CDR3 consists of 17 residues. Deletions cut 1 base from V and 4 bases from J, with 17 bases between. Germline V lookup: CDR1 SGHTA, CDR2 FQGNSA. In nucleotides, the CDR3 is TGTGCCAGCAGCTTAGGGTTGGGGCGGACGTATTACAATGAGCAGTTCTTC. Translating it yields CASSLGLGRTYYNEQFF.

J is TRBJ1-4 and V is TRBV28, with D unresolved. The V end was cut by 3 bases, the J end by 4 bases, with 6 bases between. The germline CDR1 and CDR2 sequences are MDHEN and SYDVKM. This CDR3 comprises 13 residues. CDR3 sequence (DNA): TGTGCCAGCAGTTTCCCCTATAATGAAAAACTGTTTTTT. Its translation is CASSFPYNEKLFF. The entire variable domain, with the rest obtained from reference TRBV28 and TRBJ1-4, is as follows: DVKVTQSSRYLVKRTGEKVFLECVQDMDHENMFWYRQDPGLGLRLIYFSYDVKMKEKGDIPEGYSVSREKKERFSLILESASTNQTSMYLCASSFPYNEKLFFGSGTQLSVL.

V gene TRBV18 combines with J gene TRBJ2-7; D might be TRBD2 (5 bases). Germline V gene lookup returns CDR1 KGHSH and CDR2 LQKENI. CDR3 length: 15 residues. The V gene lost 6 bases and the J gene lost 6 bases, with 21 bases spanning the gap. The CDR3 sequence: CASSDSTPGSGEQYV. Here the CDR3 DNA reads TGTGCCAGCTCCGACTCGACCCCGGGGTCGGGCGAGCAGTACGTC.

The chain links TRBV15 to TRBJ2-4, with D uncertain. V shed 1 base and J shed 11 bases, with 12 bases lying between them. CDR1 is LNHNV, CDR2 YYDKDF, per germline (reference sequence). The CDR3 is made up of 13 amino acids. The CDR3 reads CATSRAAVGLQYF. CDR3 coding DNA: TGTGCCACCAGCAGAGCCGCCGTTGGTCTTCAGTACTTC.

In its sample, this clone was seen once. This CDR3 reads CASSWVGGDLAYGYTF. DNA of the CDR3: TGTGCCAGCAGTTGGGTCGGAGGGGACCTGGCCTATGGCTACACCTTC. The chain joins TRBV6-5 to TRBJ1-2; tentatively, D is TRBD1 (5 bases). CDR1 MNHEY and CDR2 SVGAGI come from the germline V gene. The CDR3 covers 16 residues. V was clipped by 4 bases and J by 4 bases, with 19 bases between them.

The CDR3 is CASSSGLAGNGYNEQFF. CDR3 coding DNA: TGCGCCAGCAGCTCCGGACTAGCGGGTAACGGTTACAATGAGCAGTTCTTC. The chain has TRBV4-3 and TRBJ2-1, with 11 bases matching TRBD2. The ends lost 5 bases at V and 4 bases at J; junction bases unmatched: 10. The germline CDR1 and CDR2 sequences are LGHNA and YSLEER. This CDR3 comprises 17 residues.

This clone was found a few times. V is TRBV2 and J is TRBJ1-6; 9 bases agree with TRBD1. With 4 bases clipped from V and 9 bases from J, the junction kept 7 bases outside the gene matches. Germline lookup yields CDR1 SNHLY and CDR2 FYNNEI. This CDR3 comprises 15 residues. The chain's CDR3 is CASSVLQGAGSPLHF. The CDR3, as DNA: TGTGCCAGCAGTGTCCTACAGGGGGCGGGTTCACCCCTCCACTTT.

The chain joins TRBV6-5 to TRBJ2-7; the match to TRBD1 covers 9 bases. V lost 4 bases, J lost 2 bases, and 3 bases stayed unmatched. CDR3 length: 14 amino acids. Germline loops: CDR1 MNHEY, CDR2 SVGAGI. CDR3 residues: CASSWNRGPYEQYF. The CDR3 DNA reads TGTGCCAGCAGTTGGAACAGGGGGCCCTACGAGCAGTACTTC.

This clone was seen a handful of times. The chain recombines TRBV28 with TRBJ1-6, with a weak D call TRBD1 (5 bases). In germline, CDR1 is MDHEN, CDR2 SYDVKM. V lost 2 bases and J lost 6, with 11 bases in between. CDR3 length: 15 amino acids. As DNA, the CDR3 is TGTGCCAGCAGTTTAATGACAGCACTTAATTCACCCCTCCACTTT. Translation: CASSLMTALNSPLHF.

This clone was detected only once. The chain employs TRBV7-9 and TRBJ2-5, with 9 bases fitting TRBD1. The trim removed 2 bases at V and 4 bases at J, leaving 8 bases unmatched. Germline V gene lookup returns CDR1 SEHNR and CDR2 FQNEAQ (reference sequence). This CDR3 is 16 amino acids long. The CDR3 spells CASSLTFTGGLETQYF. In DNA form, the CDR3 reads TGTGCCAGCAGCTTAACTTTCACAGGGGGCCTAGAGACCCAGTACTTC. The whole variable domain, remainder taken from reference TRBV7-9 and TRBJ2-5, is DTGVSQNPRHKITKRGQNVTFRCDPISEHNRLYWYRQTLGQGPEFLTYFQNEAQLEKSRLLSDRFSAERPKGSFSTLEIQRTEQGDSAMYLCASSLTFTGGLETQYFGPGTRLLVL.

The rearrangement uses TRBV2 and TRBJ1-2; 7 bases agree with TRBD1. CDR1 and CDR2 (germline): SNHLY, FYNNEI. V lost 5 bases and J lost 7; bases outside the gene matches: 10. The CDR3 length is 14 residues. CDR3 in amino acids: CASSPEGASVGYTF. CDR3 nucleotides: TGTGCCAGCAGTCCGGAGGGGGCGTCGGTTGGCTACACCTTC.